The clone carrying this T cell receptor (beta chain) has ten or more counts. Antigen unknown. The data stem from a study of Graves' ophthalmopathy and Graves' hyperthyroidism. The study amplified TCR beta CDR3 regions using RNA transcripts. The first-round RT-PCR employed HTBI primers together with the Qiagen OneStep RT-PCR kit. A multiplex PCR was then performed as the second round. Each CDR3 protein gets one entry after TCRdb re-called the multiplex PCR reads with MiXCR. The sample consists of under 350,000 distinct CDR3 sequences, about a sixth of them appearing once. Study-wide results and limits: For predicting ophthalmopathy progression, the model had 70.59% sensitivity and nearly 75% specificity.

CDR3 length: 17 amino acids. Trimming left V 1 base short and J 3 bases short, with 19 bases between. Germline loops: CDR1 SGHAT, CDR2 FQNNGV. The clonotype was recovered from an adult man with Graves' ophthalmopathy. This chain links TRBV11-2 with TRBJ2-7; a weak D match, TRBD1 (6 bases). Sequencing was carried out using peripheral blood. The CDR3 DNA follows: TGTGCCAGCAGCTTAGTTTTAACGGGACACCTCGGCTACGAGCAGTACTTC. Amino acid sequence: CASSLVLTGHLGYEQYF.